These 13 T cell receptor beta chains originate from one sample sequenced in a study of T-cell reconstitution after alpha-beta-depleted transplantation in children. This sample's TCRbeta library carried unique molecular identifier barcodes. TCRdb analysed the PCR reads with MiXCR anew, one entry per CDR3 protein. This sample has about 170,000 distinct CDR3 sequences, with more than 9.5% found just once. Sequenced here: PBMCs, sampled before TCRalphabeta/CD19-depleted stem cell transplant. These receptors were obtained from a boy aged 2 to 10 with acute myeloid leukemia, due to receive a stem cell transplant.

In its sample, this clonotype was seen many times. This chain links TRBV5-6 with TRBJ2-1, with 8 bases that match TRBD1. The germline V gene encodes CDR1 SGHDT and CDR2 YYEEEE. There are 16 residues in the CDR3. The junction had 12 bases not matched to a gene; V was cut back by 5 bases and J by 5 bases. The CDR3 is CASRLTRTGYDNEQFF. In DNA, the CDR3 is TGTGCCAGCAGACTCACCAGGACAGGGTATGACAATGAGCAGTTCTTC.

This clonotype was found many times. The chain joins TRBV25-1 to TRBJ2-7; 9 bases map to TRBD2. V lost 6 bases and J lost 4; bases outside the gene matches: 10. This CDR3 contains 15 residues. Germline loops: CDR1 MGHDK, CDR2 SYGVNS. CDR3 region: CASSAGTSFAYEQYF. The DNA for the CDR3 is TGTGCCAGCAGCGCCGGGACTAGCTTTGCGTACGAGCAGTACTTC.

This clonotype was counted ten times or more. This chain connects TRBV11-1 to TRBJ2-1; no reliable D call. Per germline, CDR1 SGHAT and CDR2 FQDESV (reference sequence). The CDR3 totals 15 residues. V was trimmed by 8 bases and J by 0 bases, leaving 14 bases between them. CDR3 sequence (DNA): TGTGCCAGCGTGGGTAATAAAAGCTCCTACAATGAGCAGTTCTTC. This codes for CASVGNKSSYNEQFF.

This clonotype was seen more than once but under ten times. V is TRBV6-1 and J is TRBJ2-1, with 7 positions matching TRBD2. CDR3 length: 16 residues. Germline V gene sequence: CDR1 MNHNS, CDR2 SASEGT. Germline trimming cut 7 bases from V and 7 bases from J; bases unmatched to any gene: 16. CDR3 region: CASISSRPSGLNEQFF. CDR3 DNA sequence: TGTGCCAGCATCTCCTCTAGGCCTAGCGGTCTGAATGAGCAGTTCTTC.

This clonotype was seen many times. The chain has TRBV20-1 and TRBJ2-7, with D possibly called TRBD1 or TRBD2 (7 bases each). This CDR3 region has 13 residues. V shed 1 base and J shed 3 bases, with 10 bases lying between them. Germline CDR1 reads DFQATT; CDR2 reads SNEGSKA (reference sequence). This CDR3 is CSARGRGGYEQYF. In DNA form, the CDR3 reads TGCAGTGCTAGAGGCAGGGGGGGCTACGAGCAGTACTTC.

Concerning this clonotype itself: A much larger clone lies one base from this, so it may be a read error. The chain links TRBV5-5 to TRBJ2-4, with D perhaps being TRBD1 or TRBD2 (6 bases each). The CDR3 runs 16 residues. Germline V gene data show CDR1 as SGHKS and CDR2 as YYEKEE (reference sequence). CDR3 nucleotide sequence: TGTGCCAGCAGCCAGAACATGAGGAGGGACAAAAACATTCAGGACTTC. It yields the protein CASSQNMRRDKNIQDF.

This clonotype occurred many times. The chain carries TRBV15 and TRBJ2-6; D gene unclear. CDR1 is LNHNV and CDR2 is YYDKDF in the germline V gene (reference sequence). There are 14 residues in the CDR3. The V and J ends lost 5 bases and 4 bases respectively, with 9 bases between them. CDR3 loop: CATSRVTGANVLTF. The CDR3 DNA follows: TGTGCCACCAGCCGGGTTACGGGGGCCAACGTCCTGACTTTC.

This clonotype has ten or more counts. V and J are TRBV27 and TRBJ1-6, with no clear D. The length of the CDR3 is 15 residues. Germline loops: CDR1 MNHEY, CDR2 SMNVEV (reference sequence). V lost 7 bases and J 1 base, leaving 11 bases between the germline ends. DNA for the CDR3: TGTGCCAGCAACCCGGGCGTTTCCTATAATTCACCCCTCCACTTT. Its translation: CASNPGVSYNSPLHF.

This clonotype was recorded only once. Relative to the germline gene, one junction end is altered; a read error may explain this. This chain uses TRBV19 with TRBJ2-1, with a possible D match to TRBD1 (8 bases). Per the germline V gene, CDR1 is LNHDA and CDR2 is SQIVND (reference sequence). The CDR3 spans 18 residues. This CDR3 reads CASSIGRGWTGRYNEQFF. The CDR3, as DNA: TGTGCCAGCAGTATTGGGAGGGGCTGGACAGGGAGGTACAATGAGCAGTTCTTC. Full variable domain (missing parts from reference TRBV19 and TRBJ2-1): DGGITQSPKYLFRKEGQNVTLSCEQNLNHDAMYWYRQDPGQGLRLIYYSQIVNDFQKGDIAEGYSVSREKKESFPLTVTSAQKNPTAFYLCASSIGRGWTGRYNEQFFGPGTRLTVL.

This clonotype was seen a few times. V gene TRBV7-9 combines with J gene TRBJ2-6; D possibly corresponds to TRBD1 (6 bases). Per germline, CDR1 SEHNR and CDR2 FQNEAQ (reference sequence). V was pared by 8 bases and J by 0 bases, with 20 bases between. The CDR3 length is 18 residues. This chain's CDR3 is CASRIKTGNNSGANVLTF. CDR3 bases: TGTGCCAGCCGCATCAAGACAGGCAATAACTCTGGGGCCAACGTCCTGACTTTC.

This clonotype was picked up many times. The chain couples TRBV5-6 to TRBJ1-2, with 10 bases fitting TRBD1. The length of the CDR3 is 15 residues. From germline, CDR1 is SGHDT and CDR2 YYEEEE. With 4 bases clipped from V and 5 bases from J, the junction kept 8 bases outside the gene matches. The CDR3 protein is CASSQIGQGEYGYTF. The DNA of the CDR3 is TGTGCCAGCAGCCAAATCGGACAGGGGGAGTATGGCTACACCTTC.

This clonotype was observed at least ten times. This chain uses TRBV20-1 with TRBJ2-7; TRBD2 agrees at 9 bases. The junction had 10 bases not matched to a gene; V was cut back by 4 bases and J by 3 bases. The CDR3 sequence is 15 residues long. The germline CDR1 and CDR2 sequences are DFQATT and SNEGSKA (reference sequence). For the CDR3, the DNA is TGCAGTGCTACCCAGGGGGAGCGGGAGGTCTACGAGCAGTACTTC. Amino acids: CSATQGEREVYEQYF.

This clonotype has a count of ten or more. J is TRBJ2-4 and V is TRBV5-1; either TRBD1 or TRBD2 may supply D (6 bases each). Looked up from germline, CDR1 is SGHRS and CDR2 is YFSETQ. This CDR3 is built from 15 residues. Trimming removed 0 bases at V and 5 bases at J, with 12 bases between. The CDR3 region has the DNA TGCGCCAGCAGCTTGGACGGGGGCTGGGAAAACATTCAGTACTTC. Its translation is CASSLDGGWENIQYF.